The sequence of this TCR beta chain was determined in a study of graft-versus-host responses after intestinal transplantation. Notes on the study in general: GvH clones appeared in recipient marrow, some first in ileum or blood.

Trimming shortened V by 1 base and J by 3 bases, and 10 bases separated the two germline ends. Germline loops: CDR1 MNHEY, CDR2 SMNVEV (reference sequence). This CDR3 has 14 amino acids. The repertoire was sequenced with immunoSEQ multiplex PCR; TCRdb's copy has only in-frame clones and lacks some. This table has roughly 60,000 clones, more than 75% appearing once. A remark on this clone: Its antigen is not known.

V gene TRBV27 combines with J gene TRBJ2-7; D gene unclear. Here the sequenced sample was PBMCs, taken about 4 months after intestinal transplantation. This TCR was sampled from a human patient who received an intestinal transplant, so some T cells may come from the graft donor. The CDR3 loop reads CASSLLAGFYEQYF. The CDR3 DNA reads TGTGCCAGCAGTTTATTGGCCGGATTCTACGAGCAGTACTTC.